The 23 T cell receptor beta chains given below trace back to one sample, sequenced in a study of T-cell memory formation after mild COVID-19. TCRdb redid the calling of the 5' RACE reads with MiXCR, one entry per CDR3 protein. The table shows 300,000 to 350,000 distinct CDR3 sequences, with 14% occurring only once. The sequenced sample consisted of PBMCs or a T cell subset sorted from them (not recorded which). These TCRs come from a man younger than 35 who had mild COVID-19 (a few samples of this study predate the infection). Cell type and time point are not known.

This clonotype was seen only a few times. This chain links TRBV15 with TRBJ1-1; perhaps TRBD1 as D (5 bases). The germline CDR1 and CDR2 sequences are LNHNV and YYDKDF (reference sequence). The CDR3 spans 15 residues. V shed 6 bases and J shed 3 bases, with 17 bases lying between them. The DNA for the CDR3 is TGTGCCACCAGGTTAGCAGGGAGGGGATACACTGAAGCTTTCTTT. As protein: CATRLAGRGYTEAFF.

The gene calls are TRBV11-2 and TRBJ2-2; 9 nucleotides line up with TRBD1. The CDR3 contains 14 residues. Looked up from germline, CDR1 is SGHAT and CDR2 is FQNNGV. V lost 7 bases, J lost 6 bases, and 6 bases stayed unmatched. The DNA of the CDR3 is TGTGCCAGCACTCCGGGACAGGGTGCCGGGGAGCTGTTTTTT. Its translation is CASTPGQGAGELFF.

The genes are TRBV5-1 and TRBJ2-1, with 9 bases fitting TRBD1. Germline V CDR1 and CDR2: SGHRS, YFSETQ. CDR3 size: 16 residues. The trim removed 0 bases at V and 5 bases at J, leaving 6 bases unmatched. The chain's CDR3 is CASSLDGDRVNNEQFF. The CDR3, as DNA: TGCGCCAGCAGCTTGGACGGGGACAGGGTGAACAATGAGCAGTTCTTC.

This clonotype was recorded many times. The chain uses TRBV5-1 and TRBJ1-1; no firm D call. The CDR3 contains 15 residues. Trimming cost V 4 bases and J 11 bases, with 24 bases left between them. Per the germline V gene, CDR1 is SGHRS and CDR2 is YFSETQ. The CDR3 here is CASSPAPGQARVAFF. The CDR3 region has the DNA TGCGCCAGCAGCCCGGCCCCTGGGCAGGCCCGGGTGGCTTTCTTT.

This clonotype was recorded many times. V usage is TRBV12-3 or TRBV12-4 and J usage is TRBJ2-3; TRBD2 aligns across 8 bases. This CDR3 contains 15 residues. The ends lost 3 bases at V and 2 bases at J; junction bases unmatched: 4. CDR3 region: CASSLSGGPTDTQYF. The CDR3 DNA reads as TGTGCCAGCAGTTTGAGCGGGGGTCCCACAGATACGCAGTATTTT.

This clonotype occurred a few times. CDR3 sequence: CASSQDLRGGLIQYF. In DNA, the CDR3 is TGCGCCAGCAGCCAAGATTTAAGGGGGGGCCTCATTCAGTACTTC. V is TRBV4-1 and J is TRBJ2-4, with a tentative D call TRBD2 (7 bases). Per the germline V gene, CDR1 is MGHRA and CDR2 is YSYEKL. Trimming cost V 0 bases and J 9 bases, with 15 bases left between them. The CDR3 has 15 residues.

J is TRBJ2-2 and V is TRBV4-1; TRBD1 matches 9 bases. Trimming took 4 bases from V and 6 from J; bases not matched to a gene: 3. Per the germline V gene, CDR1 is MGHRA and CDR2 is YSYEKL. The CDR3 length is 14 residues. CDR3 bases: TGCGCCAGCAGCCTAAGGGACAGGGCCGGGGAGCTGTTTTTT. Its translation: CASSLRDRAGELFF.

The CDR3 sequence: CSASRSAGYEQYV. The CDR3 nucleotides are TGCAGTGCTAGTAGATCTGCAGGGTACGAGCAGTACGTC. V usage is TRBV20-1 and J usage is TRBJ2-7; perhaps TRBD1 as D (5 bases). The V gene lost 3 bases and the J gene lost 4 bases, with 13 bases spanning the gap. Germline CDR1 DFQATT, CDR2 SNEGSKA (reference sequence). This CDR3 is built from 13 residues.

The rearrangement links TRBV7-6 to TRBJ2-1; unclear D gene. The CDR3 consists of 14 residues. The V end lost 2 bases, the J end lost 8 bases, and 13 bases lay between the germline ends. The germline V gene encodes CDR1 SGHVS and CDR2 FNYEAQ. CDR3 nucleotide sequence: TGTGCCAGCAGCTTATACTGGGGTGACGATGAGCAGTTCTTC. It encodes CASSLYWGDDEQFF.

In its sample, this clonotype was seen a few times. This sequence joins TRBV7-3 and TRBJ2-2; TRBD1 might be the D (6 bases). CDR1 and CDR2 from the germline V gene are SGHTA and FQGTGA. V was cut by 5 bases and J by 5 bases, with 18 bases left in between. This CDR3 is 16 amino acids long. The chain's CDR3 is CASSLNGQGITGELFF. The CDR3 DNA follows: TGTGCCAGCAGCCTAAACGGGCAGGGGATAACCGGGGAGCTGTTTTTT.

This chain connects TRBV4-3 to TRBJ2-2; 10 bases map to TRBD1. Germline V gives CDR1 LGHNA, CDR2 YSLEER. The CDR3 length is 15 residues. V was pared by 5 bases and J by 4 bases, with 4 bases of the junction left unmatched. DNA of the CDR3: TGCGCCAGCAGCTCGGGACAGGGGTTCACCGGGGAGCTGTTTTTT. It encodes CASSSGQGFTGELFF.

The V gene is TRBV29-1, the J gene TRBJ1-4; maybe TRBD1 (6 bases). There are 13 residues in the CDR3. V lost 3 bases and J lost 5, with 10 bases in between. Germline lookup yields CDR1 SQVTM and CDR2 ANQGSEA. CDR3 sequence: CSVEGDTNEKLFF. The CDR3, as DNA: TGCAGCGTTGAGGGGGACACGAATGAAAAACTGTTTTTT.

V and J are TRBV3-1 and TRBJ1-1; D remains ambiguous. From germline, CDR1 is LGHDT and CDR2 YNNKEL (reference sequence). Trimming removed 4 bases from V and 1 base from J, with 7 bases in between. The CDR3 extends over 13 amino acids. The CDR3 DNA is TGTGCCAGCAGCCGCAATGAGAACACTGAAGCTTTCTTT. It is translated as CASSRNENTEAFF.

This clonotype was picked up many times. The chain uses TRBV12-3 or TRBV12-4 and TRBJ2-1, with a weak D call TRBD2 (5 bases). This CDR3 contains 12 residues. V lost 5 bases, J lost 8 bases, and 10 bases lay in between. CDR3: CASSPGFYEQFF. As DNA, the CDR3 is TGTGCCAGCAGTCCGGGGTTCTATGAGCAGTTCTTC.

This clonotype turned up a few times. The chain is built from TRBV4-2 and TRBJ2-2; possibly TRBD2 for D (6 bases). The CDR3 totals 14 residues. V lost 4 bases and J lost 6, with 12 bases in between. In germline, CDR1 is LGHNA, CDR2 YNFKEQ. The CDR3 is CASSLASAPGELFF. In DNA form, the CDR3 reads TGTGCCAGCAGCCTTGCTAGCGCCCCCGGGGAGCTGTTTTTT.

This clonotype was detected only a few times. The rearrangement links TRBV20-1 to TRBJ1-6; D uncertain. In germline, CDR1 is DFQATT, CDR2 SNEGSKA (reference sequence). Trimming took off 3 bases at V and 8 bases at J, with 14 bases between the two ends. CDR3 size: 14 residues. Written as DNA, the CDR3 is TGCAGTGCTAGCCCCCACCCTAGGGATTCACCCCTCCACTTT. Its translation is CSASPHPRDSPLHF.

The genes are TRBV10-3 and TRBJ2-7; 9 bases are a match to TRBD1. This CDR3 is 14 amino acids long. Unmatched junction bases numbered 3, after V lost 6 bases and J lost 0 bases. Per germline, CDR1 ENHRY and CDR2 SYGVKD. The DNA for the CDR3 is TGTGCCATCAGAGCGGGACAGGGCTCCTACGAGCAGTACGTC. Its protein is CAIRAGQGSYEQYV.

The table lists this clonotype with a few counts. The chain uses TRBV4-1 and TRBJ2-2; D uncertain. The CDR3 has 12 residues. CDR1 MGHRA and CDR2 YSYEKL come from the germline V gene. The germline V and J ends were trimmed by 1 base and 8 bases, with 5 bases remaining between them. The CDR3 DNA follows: TGCGCCAGCAGCCAAGGGCGAGGGGAGCTGTTTTTT. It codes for CASSQGRGELFF.

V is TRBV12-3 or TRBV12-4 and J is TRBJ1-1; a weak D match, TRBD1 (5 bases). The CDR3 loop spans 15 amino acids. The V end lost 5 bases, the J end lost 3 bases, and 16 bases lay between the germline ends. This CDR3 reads CASSPQGRGDTEAFF. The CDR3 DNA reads TGTGCCAGCAGTCCCCAGGGACGGGGAGACACTGAAGCTTTCTTT.

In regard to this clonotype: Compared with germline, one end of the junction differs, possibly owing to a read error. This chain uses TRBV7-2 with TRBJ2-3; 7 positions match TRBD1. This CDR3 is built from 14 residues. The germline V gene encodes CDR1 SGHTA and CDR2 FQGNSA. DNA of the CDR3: TGTGCCTGCAGCTTGAGGGGGCGCACAGATACGCAGTATTTT. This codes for CACSLRGRTDTQYF. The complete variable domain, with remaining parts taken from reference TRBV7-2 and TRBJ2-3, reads GAGVSQSPSNKVTEKGKDVELRCDPISGHTALYWYRQSLGQGLEFLIYFQGNSAPDKSGLPSDRFSAERTGGSVSTLTIQRTQQEDSAVYLCACSLRGRTDTQYFGPGTRLTVL.

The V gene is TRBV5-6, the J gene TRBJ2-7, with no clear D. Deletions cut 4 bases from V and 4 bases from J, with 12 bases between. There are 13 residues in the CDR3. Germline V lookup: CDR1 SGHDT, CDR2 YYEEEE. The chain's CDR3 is CASSRRFGYEQYV. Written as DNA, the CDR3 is TGTGCCAGCAGCCGCAGGTTTGGTTACGAGCAGTACGTC.

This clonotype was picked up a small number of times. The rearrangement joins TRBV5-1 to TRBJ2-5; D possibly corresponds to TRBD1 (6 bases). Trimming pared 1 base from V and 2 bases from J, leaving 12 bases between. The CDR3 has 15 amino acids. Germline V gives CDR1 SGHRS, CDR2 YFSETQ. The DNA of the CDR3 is TGCGCCAGCAGCTTGATTCCAGGGGATCAAGAGACCCAGTACTTC. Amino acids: CASSLIPGDQETQYF.

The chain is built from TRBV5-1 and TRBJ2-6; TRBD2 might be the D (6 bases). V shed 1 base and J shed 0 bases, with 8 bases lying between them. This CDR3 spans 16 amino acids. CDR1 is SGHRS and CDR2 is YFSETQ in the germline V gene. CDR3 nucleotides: TGCGCCAGCAGCTTGACCGGGAGCTCTGGGGCCAACGTCCTGACTTTC. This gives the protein CASSLTGSSGANVLTF.